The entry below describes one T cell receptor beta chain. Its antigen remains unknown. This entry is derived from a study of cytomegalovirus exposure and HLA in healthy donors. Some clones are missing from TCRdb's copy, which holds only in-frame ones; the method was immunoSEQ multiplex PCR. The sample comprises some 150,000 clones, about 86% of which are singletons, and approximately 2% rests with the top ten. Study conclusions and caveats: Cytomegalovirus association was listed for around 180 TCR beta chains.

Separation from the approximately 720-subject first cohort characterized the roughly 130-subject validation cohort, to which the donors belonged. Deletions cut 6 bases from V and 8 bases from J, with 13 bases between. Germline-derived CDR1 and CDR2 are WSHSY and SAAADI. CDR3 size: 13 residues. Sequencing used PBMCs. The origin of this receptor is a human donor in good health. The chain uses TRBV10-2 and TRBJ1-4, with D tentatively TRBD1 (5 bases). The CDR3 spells CASSGAGPEKLFF. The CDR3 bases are TGCGCCAGCAGCGGCGCAGGGCCCGAAAAACTGTTTTTT.